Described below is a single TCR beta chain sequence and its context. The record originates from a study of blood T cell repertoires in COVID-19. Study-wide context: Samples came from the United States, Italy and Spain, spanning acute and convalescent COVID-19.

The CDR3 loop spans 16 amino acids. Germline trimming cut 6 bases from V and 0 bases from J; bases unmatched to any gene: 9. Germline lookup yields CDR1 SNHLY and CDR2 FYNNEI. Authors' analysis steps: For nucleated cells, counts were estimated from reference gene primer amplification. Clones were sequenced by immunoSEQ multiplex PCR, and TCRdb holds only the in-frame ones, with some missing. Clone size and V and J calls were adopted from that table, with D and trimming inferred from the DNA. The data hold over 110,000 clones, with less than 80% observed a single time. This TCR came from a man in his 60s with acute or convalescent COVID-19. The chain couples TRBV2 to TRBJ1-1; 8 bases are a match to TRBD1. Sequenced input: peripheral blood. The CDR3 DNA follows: TGTGCCAGCAGAGGGTCAGGGGGCCGGATGAACACTGAAGCTTTCTTT. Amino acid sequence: CASRGSGGRMNTEAFF.